The clone carrying this T cell receptor beta chain was seen a few times. Antigen unknown. Germline CDR1 and CDR2: ENHRY and SYGVKD. The CDR3 runs 15 residues. Trimming left V 2 bases short and J 0 bases short, with 5 bases between. This donor lacks a recorded CMV serostatus. This sample was included in a study of cytomegalovirus exposure and HLA in healthy donors. The PCR employed 60 Vbeta primers together with 13 Jbeta primers. Sequenced by immunoSEQ multiplex PCR; TCRdb stores in-frame clones only, minus some. The sample has around 50,000 clones, roughly three fifths seen once. The study, taken as a whole, reports: As confirmed in vitro, three CMV-associated chains were specific for CMV antigens. Among the sequence variants, a highly shared cluster was likely an artifact of sequencing.

This receptor was obtained from a human donor in good health. The chain joins TRBV10-3 to TRBJ1-6; no clear D. Input material: PBMCs. The CDR3 nucleotides read TGTGCCATCAGTGAGCGTTCCTCCTATAATTCACCCCTCCACTTT. As protein: CAISERSSYNSPLHF.